This T cell receptor beta chain was sequenced in a study of vaccination and CD4 T cells after COVID-19. The wider study: Post-COVID draws came a median approximately 93 days after diagnosis (range 35 to 161). The peptides that stimulated the cells were overlapping spike peptides from SARS-CoV-2, HCoV-NL63, HCoV-OC43 and HCoV-229E. General study points: Early timepoints after natural infection were not analyzed in these convalescent patients.

Scientists ran DNA taken from cultured CD4+ T cells through the Oncomine TCR Beta short-read assay for sequencing. In TCRdb, the PCR reads were re-called with MiXCR into one record per CDR3 protein. The table shows just under 20,000 distinct CDR3 sequences, with about 61% occurring only once. Concerning this clonotype itself: Its antigen is unidentified.

Treatment described: roughly nine-day PBMC culture with coronavirus spike peptide pools or control peptides (ViraFEST assay). Sequenced: CD4+ T cells from blood, cultured in vitro. This receptor was identified in a human donor who had recovered from COVID-19.

The DNA for the CDR3 is TGTGCCAGCGGGAAGGGGCGGGGGGGGTTTAGCTCCTACGAGCAGTACTTC. Translated: CASGKGRGGFSSYEQYF. This chain joins TRBV7-2 and TRBJ2-7; 9 bases are shared with TRBD2. CDR3 length equals 17 residues. Trimming at V came to 8 bases and at J to 0 bases, leaving 14 bases not matched to a gene. CDR1 is SGHTA, CDR2 FQGNSA, per germline.